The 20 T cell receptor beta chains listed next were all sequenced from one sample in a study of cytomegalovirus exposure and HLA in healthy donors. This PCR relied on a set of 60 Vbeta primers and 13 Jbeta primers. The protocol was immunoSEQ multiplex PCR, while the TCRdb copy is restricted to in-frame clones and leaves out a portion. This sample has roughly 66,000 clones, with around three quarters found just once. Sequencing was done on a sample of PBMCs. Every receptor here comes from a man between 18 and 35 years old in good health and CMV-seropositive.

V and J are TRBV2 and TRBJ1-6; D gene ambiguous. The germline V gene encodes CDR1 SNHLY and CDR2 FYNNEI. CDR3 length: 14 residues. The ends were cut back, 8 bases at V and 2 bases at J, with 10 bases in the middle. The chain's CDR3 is CASVGVPYNSPLHF. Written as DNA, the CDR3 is TGTGCCAGCGTCGGTGTTCCCTATAATTCACCCCTCCACTTT.

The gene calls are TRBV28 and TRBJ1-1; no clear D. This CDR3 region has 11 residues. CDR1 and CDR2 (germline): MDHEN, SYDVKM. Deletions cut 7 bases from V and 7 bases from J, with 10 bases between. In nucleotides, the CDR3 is TGTGCCAGCATTTCGAGTCATGAAGCTTTCTTT. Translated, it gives CASISSHEAFF. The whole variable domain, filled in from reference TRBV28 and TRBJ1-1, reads DVKVTQSSRYLVKRTGEKVFLECVQDMDHENMFWYRQDPGLGLRLIYFSYDVKMKEKGDIPEGYSVSREKKERFSLILESASTNQTSMYLCASISSHEAFFGQGTRLTVV.

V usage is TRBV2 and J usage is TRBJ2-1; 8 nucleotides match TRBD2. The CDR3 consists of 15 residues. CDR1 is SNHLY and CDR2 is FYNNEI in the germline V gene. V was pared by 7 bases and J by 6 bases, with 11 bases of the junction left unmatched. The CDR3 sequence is CASKYFTGTSNEQFF. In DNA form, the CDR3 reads TGTGCCAGCAAGTACTTTACCGGGACTAGCAATGAGCAGTTCTTC.

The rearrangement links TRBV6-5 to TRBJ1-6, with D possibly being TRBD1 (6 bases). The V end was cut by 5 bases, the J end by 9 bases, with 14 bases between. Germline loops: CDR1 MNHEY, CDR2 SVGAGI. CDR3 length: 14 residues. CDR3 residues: CASSGTSSGSPLHF. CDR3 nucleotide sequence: TGTGCCAGCAGTGGGACAAGTTCGGGTTCACCCCTCCACTTT.

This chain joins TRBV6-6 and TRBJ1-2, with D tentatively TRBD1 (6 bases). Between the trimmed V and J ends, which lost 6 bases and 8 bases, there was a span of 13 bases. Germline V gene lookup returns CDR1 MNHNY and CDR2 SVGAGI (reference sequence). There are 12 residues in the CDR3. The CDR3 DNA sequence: TGTGCCAGCAGGAACAGGGTTGGGGGCTACACCTTC. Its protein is CASRNRVGGYTF.

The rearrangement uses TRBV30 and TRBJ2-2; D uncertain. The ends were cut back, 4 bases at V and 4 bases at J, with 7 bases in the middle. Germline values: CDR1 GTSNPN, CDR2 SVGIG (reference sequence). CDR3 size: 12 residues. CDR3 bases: TGTGCCTGGACTGGCCCCACCGGGGAGCTGTTTTTT. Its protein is CAWTGPTGELFF. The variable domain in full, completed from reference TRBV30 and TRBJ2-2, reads SQTIHQWPATLVQPVGSPLSLECTVEGTSNPNLYWYRQAAGRGLQLLFYSVGIGQISSEVPQNLSASRPQDRQFILSSKKLLLSDSGFYLCAWTGPTGELFFGEGSRLTVL.

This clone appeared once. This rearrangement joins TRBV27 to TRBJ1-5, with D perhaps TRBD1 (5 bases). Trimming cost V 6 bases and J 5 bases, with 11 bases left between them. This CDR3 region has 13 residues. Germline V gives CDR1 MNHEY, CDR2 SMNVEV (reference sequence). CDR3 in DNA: TGTGCCAGCAGGGACAACCACTATCAGCCCCAGCATTTT. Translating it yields CASRDNHYQPQHF.

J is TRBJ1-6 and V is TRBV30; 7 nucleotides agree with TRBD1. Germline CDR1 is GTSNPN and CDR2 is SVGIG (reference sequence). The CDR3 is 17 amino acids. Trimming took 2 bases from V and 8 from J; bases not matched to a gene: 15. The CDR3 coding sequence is TGTGCCTGGAGTACCCCTAGACAGGGATCACATTATTCACCCCTCCACTTT. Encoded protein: CAWSTPRQGSHYSPLHF.

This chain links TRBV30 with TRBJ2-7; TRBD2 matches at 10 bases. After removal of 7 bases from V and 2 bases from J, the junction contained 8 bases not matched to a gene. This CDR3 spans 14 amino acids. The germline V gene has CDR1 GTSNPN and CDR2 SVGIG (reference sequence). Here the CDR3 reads CAFSEGLAAYEQYF. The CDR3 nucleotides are TGTGCCTTCTCGGAAGGACTAGCGGCCTACGAGCAGTACTTC. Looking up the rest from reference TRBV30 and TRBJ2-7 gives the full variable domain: SQTIHQWPATLVQPVGSPLSLECTVEGTSNPNLYWYRQAAGRGLQLLFYSVGIGQISSEVPQNLSASRPQDRQFILSSKKLLLSDSGFYLCAFSEGLAAYEQYFGPGTRLTVT.

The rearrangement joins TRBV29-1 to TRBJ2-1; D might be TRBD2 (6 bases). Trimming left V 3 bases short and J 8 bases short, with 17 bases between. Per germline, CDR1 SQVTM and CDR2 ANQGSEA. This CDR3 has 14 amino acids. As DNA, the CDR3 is TGCAGCGTTGACGGCACTACGGGGGTTGATGAGCAGTTCTTC. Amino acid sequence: CSVDGTTGVDEQFF.

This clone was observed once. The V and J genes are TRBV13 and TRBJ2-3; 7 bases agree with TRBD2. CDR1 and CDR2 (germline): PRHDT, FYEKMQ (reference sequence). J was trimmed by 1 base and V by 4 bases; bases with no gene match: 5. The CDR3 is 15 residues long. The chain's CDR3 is CASSSTGGGTDTQYF. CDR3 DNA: TGTGCCAGCAGCTCCACGGGGGGAGGCACAGATACGCAGTATTTT.

The CDR3 DNA follows: TGTGCCAGCTCGCAGGGGGTAGTGGAGCAGCCCCAGCATTTT. Encoded protein: CASSQGVVEQPQHF. V and J are TRBV9 and TRBJ1-5; TRBD1 aligns across 7 bases. CDR1 is SGDLS, CDR2 YYNGEE, per germline. The CDR3 runs to 14 residues. Losses at the gene ends were 7 bases for V and 7 bases for J; bases not matched to a gene: 11.

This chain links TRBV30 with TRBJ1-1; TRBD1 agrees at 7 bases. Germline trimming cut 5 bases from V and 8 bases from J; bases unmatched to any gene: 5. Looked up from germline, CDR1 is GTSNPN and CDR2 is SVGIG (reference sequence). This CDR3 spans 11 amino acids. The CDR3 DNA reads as TGTGCCTGGGAAACAGGGGAAGAAGCTTTCTTT. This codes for CAWETGEEAFF. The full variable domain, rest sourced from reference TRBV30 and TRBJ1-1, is SQTIHQWPATLVQPVGSPLSLECTVEGTSNPNLYWYRQAAGRGLQLLFYSVGIGQISSEVPQNLSASRPQDRQFILSSKKLLLSDSGFYLCAWETGEEAFFGQGTRLTVV.

DNA of the CDR3: TGTGCCTGGAGGGGAGGGACGAGCAATCAGCCCCAGCATTTT. Its protein is CAWRGGTSNQPQHF. This chain uses TRBV30 with TRBJ1-5, with D possibly being TRBD1 (5 bases). CDR1 GTSNPN and CDR2 SVGIG come from the germline V gene (reference sequence). Trimming left V 3 bases short and J 1 base short, with 10 bases between. The CDR3 has 14 residues.

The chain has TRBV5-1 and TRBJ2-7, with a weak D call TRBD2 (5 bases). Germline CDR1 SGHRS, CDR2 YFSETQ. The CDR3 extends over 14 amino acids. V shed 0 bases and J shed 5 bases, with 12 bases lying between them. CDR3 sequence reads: CASSLGGYGNEQYF. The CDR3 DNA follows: TGCGCCAGCAGCTTGGGGGGATACGGGAACGAGCAGTACTTC. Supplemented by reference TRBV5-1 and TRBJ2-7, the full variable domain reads KAGVTQTPRYLIKTRGQQVTLSCSPISGHRSVSWYQQTPGQGLQFLFEYFSETQRNKGNFPGRFSGRQFSNSRSEMNVSTLELGDSALYLCASSLGGYGNEQYFGPGTRLTVT.

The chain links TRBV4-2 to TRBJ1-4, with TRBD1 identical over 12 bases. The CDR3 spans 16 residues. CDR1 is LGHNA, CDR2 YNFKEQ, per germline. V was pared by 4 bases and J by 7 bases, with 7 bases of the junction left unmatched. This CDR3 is CASSLSGDRGREKLFF. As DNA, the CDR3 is TGTGCCAGCAGCCTCTCTGGGGACAGGGGGCGTGAAAAACTGTTTTTT.

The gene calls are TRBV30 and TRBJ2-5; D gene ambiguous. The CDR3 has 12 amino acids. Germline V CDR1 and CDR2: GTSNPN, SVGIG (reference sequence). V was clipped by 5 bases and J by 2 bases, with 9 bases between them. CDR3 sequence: CAWEARQETQYF. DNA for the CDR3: TGTGCCTGGGAGGCGAGACAAGAGACCCAGTACTTC.

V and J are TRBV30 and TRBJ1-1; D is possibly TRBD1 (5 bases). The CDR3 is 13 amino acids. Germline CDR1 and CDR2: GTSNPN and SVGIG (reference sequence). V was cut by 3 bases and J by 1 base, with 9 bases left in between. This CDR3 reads CAWRTGGNTEAFF. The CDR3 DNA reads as TGTGCCTGGAGGACGGGGGGGAACACTGAAGCTTTCTTT.

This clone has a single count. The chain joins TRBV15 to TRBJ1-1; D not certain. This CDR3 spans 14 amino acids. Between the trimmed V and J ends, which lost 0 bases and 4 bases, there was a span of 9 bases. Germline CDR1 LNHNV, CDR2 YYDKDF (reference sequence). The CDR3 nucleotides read TGTGCCACCAGCAGAGAATCCGTGGCCACTGAAGCTTTCTTT. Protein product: CATSRESVATEAFF.

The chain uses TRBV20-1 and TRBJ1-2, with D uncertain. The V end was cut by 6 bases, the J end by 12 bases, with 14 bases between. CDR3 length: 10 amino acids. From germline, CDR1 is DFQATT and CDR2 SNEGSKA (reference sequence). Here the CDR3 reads CSALGPVHTF. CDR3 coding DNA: TGCAGTGCCCTCGGTCCCGTCCACACCTTC.